This TCR beta chain was documented in a study of blood T cell repertoires in COVID-19. Across the whole study: Sources were T cells, B-cell-depleted T cells, or PBMCs; the material itself was cDNA or gDNA.

This table comes from immunoSEQ multiplex PCR, and its TCRdb copy is limited to in-frame clones, with some not included. This table holds approximately 260,000 clones, around 86% found once. CDR1 SGHVS and CDR2 FQNEAQ come from the germline V gene. This CDR3 contains 16 residues. The V gene lost 1 base and the J gene lost 1 base, with 11 bases spanning the gap. The sequenced sample was peripheral blood. The source of this sequence is a man aged 18 to 30 with active or convalescent COVID-19. V is TRBV7-8 and J is TRBJ2-1, with a weak D call TRBD2 (5 bases). CDR3 bases: TGTGCCAGCAGCTTAGTTGGCGGAGGATCCTACAATGAGCAGTTCTTC. This translates into CASSLVGGGSYNEQFF.